The next 16 T cell receptor beta chains were all read from a single sample in a study of early T cells in non-severe SARS-CoV-2 infection. TCRdb processed the 5' RACE reads anew with MiXCR; each CDR3 protein has one entry. The sample has approximately 70,000 distinct CDR3 sequences, approximately 10% seen once. The sequences come from whole blood, collected at baseline. All receptors come from an adult who was a healthcare worker with PCR-confirmed SARS-CoV-2 infection or an uninfected control (not recorded which).

This clonotype was seen ten or more times. This chain uses TRBV5-4 with TRBJ2-2; 9 bases line up with TRBD2. V shed 0 bases, J shed 1 base, and the junction held 7 bases outside the gene matches. The CDR3 totals 18 residues. Germline-derived CDR1 and CDR2 are SGHNT and YYREEE (reference sequence). The CDR3 sequence: CASSLGGLASLNTGELFF. DNA of the CDR3: TGTGCCAGCAGCTTGGGCGGACTAGCGTCATTGAACACCGGGGAGCTGTTTTTT.

The CDR3 protein is CASSETDYEQFF. In nucleotides, the CDR3 is TGTGCCAGCAGCGAGACAGATTATGAGCAGTTCTTC. The V and J genes are TRBV9 and TRBJ2-1; D might be TRBD1 (5 bases). The V end was cut by 3 bases, the J end by 8 bases, with 9 bases between. Germline loops: CDR1 SGDLS, CDR2 YYNGEE. This CDR3 has 12 amino acids. The variable domain in full, completed from reference TRBV9 and TRBJ2-1, reads DSGVTQTPKHLITATGQRVTLRCSPRSGDLSVYWYQQSLDQGLQFLIQYYNGEERAKGNILERFSAQQFPDLHSELNLSSLELGDSALYFCASSETDYEQFFGPGTRLTVL.

V usage is TRBV6-2 or TRBV6-3 and J usage is TRBJ2-2; D is perhaps TRBD2 (5 bases). Germline V lookup: CDR1 MNHEY, CDR2 SVGEGT. The CDR3 spans 14 residues. The V end lost 8 bases, the J end lost 3 bases, and 13 bases lay between the germline ends. The CDR3 reads CASQLEGHTGELFF. The CDR3 coding sequence is TGTGCCAGCCAACTAGAGGGCCACACCGGGGAGCTGTTTTTT.

This clonotype was seen more than once but under ten times. The CDR3 DNA follows: TGTGCCAGCACCACCGCCTTTGGGGTCTCCTACGAGCAGTACTTC. The encoded protein is CASTTAFGVSYEQYF. The V call is TRBV12-3 or TRBV12-4, the J call TRBJ2-7; D remains ambiguous. V dropped 7 bases and J dropped 0 bases, with 16 bases sitting between them. The CDR3 consists of 15 residues.

The gene calls are TRBV6-1 and TRBJ1-1; possible D gene TRBD1, 5 bases. The V and J ends lost 7 bases and 3 bases respectively, with 12 bases between them. The CDR3 is 13 amino acids. Germline CDR1 is MNHNS and CDR2 is SASEGT. This CDR3 is CASIRDPYTEAFF. CDR3 coding DNA: TGTGCCAGCATACGGGACCCTTACACTGAAGCTTTCTTT.

This clonotype has only a few counts. This chain connects TRBV12-2 to TRBJ1-1. TRBV12-2 is annotated as a pseudogene. CDR3 length: 18 amino acids. CDR3 protein: CASRFPRDSRRLRTEAFF. The CDR3 DNA sequence: TGTGCAAGTCGCTTTCCTCGGGACTCCAGGAGGCTTCGTACTGAAGCTTTCTTT.

At least ten counts were recorded for this clonotype. This chain joins TRBV14 and TRBJ2-1; no clear D. This CDR3 is 13 amino acids long. Per the germline V gene, CDR1 is SGHDN and CDR2 is FVKESK. V was cut by 0 bases and J by 15 bases, with 15 bases left in between. CDR3 sequence reads: CASSQDMAGPGFF. DNA of the CDR3: TGTGCCAGCAGCCAAGATATGGCCGGACCTGGGTTCTTC.

The chain is built from TRBV29-1 and TRBJ2-1, with 7 bases that match TRBD2. CDR3 size: 14 residues. Unmatched junction bases numbered 5, after V lost 2 bases and J lost 4 bases. Germline-derived CDR1 and CDR2 are SQVTM and ANQGSEA. The CDR3 sequence: CSVELAELYNEQFF. CDR3 nucleotide sequence: TGCAGCGTTGAACTAGCGGAACTTTACAATGAGCAGTTCTTC.

The table lists this clonotype with a few counts. The gene calls are TRBV30 and TRBJ2-7, with D tentatively TRBD1 or TRBD2 (6 bases each). The germline CDR1 and CDR2 sequences are GTSNPN and SVGIG (reference sequence). CDR3 length equals 14 residues. V was clipped by 0 bases and J by 3 bases, with 12 bases between them. CDR3 protein: CAWSVQGGSYEQYF. CDR3 nucleotide sequence: TGTGCCTGGAGTGTACAGGGAGGTAGCTACGAGCAGTACTTC. The whole variable domain, filled in from reference TRBV30 and TRBJ2-7, reads SQTIHQWPATLVQPVGSPLSLECTVEGTSNPNLYWYRQAAGRGLQLLFYSVGIGQISSEVPQNLSASRPQDRQFILSSKKLLLSDSGFYLCAWSVQGGSYEQYFGPGTRLTVT.

There are many counts of this clonotype. DNA for the CDR3: TGCAGCGCTACCGGGACTTCAACCAATGAGCAGTTCTTC. It codes for CSATGTSTNEQFF. This chain uses TRBV29-1 with TRBJ2-1; possible D gene TRBD2, 6 bases. Trimming stripped 7 bases from V and 6 bases from J, with 16 bases between. This CDR3 has 13 amino acids. Germline V lookup: CDR1 SQVTM, CDR2 ANQGSEA.

The V and J genes are TRBV18 and TRBJ2-7; D is perhaps TRBD2 (5 bases). Between the trimmed V and J ends, which lost 0 bases and 3 bases, there was a span of 18 bases. The V gene's germline CDR1 is KGHSH and CDR2 LQKENI. This CDR3 comprises 17 residues. The CDR3 protein is CASSPPRFGERHYEQYF. The CDR3 DNA reads as TGTGCCAGCTCACCACCGAGGTTCGGGGAACGACACTACGAGCAGTACTTC.

The sample holds a few counts of this clonotype. The rearrangement uses TRBV12-5 and TRBJ1-1, with 7 positions matching TRBD1. Trimming at V came to 7 bases and at J to 6 bases, leaving 8 bases not matched to a gene. Germline V gene sequence: CDR1 LGHNT, CDR2 FRNRAP. The CDR3 runs 13 residues. CDR3: CASAKDRLAEAFF. CDR3 bases: TGTGCTAGTGCCAAGGACAGGCTTGCTGAAGCTTTCTTT. Looking up the rest from reference TRBV12-5 and TRBJ1-1 gives the full variable domain: DARVTQTPRHKVTEMGQEVTMRCQPILGHNTVFWYRQTMMQGLELLAYFRNRAPLDDSGMPKDRFSAEMPDATLATLKIQPSEPRDSAVYFCASAKDRLAEAFFGQGTRLTVV.

The sample holds many counts of this clonotype. This chain links TRBV5-4 with TRBJ2-3, with D tentatively TRBD2 (7 bases). This CDR3 region has 14 residues. Between the trimmed V and J ends, which lost 5 bases and 5 bases, there was a span of 15 bases. CDR1 SGHNT and CDR2 YYREEE come from the germline V gene (reference sequence). The CDR3 is CASRPGGFGDTQYF. CDR3 DNA: TGTGCCAGCAGACCGGGGGGCTTCGGAGATACGCAGTATTTT.

This clonotype was counted only a few times. The chain recombines TRBV7-8 with TRBJ2-3; 9 bases match TRBD1. Per germline, CDR1 SGHVS and CDR2 FQNEAQ. This CDR3 is 16 amino acids long. Germline trimming cut 6 bases from V and 4 bases from J; bases unmatched to any gene: 11. The CDR3 loop is CASSRTGGEGADTQYF. Here the CDR3 DNA reads TGTGCCAGCAGTCGAACAGGGGGCGAAGGAGCAGATACGCAGTATTTT.

In its sample, this clonotype was seen a few times. The chain employs TRBV13 and TRBJ1-3; 8 nucleotides line up with TRBD1. Trimming removed 7 bases from V and 1 base from J; junction bases left unmatched: 9. In germline, CDR1 is PRHDT, CDR2 FYEKMQ (reference sequence). This CDR3 is built from 16 residues. CDR3 nucleotides: TGTGCCAGCAACCTAAACAGGGGGTTTTCTGGAAACACCATATATTTT. It translates to CASNLNRGFSGNTIYF.

This clonotype was counted only a few times. The chain carries TRBV9 and TRBJ2-1, with D perhaps TRBD1 (6 bases). Trimming pared 2 bases from V and 0 bases from J, leaving 9 bases between. Germline assignment: CDR1 SGDLS and CDR2 YYNGEE. The CDR3 sequence is 15 residues long. CDR3 bases: TGTGCCAGCAGCGTCGGGACATTCTCCTACAATGAGCAGTTCTTC. It translates to CASSVGTFSYNEQFF. The entire variable domain, with the rest obtained from reference TRBV9 and TRBJ2-1, is as follows: DSGVTQTPKHLITATGQRVTLRCSPRSGDLSVYWYQQSLDQGLQFLIQYYNGEERAKGNILERFSAQQFPDLHSELNLSSLELGDSALYFCASSVGTFSYNEQFFGPGTRLTVL.